This T cell receptor beta chain emerged from a study of beta chain features in type 1 diabetes. The study's findings and limits: Across patients, naive, central memory and Treg TCRB repertoires exhibited apparently greater similarity than was observed across healthy donors.

Sorting of CD4+ naive, central memory, regulatory and stem cell-like memory cells was performed via CD45RO/CCR7/CD25/CD127/CD95/CD27. This clone was counted between two and nine times. Its antigen is not identified. The CDR3 runs 14 residues. The V gene end was trimmed by 5 bases and the J gene end by 3 bases; junction bases not matched to a gene: 7. CDR1 and CDR2 (germline): SGHTA, FQGNSA. Every bit of the isolated RNA underwent reverse transcription, so sequencing read expressed TCRB transcripts. Here immunoSEQ multiplex PCR was the method, and the copy in TCRdb shows in-frame clones only, minus some. Of fewer than 500,000 clones listed, 11% to 15% are singletons.

The sample comprised naive CD4+ T cells from blood. This receptor was taken from a man aged 30 to 39 in good health. V and J are TRBV7-2 and TRBJ2-7; 7 bases align to TRBD2. CDR3 amino acids: CASSASSGDYEQYV. The DNA of the CDR3 is TGTGCCAGCAGCGCCTCTAGCGGTGACTACGAGCAGTACGTC.